Below are 17 T cell receptor beta chains sequenced from a single sample in a study of blood T cell repertoires in COVID-19. Profiled with immunoSEQ multiplex PCR; TCRdb holds only in-frame clones, not every one. The sample consists of about 180,000 clones, roughly 84% of them appearing once. Sequenced material: PBMCs or T cells enriched from blood (not recorded which). The source is a man aged 50 to 59 who had recovered from COVID-19.

This clone appeared a single time. The chain couples TRBV28 to TRBJ1-2; 9 bases line up with TRBD1. This CDR3 spans 16 amino acids. V lost 4 bases, J lost 5 bases, and 11 bases stayed unmatched. The germline CDR1 and CDR2 sequences are MDHEN and SYDVKM. Here the CDR3 DNA reads TGTGCCAGCAGTTCCCGGGGACAGGGAACACCATATGGCTACACCTTC. It encodes CASSSRGQGTPYGYTF.

This clone showed up many times. The V call is TRBV6-5, the J call TRBJ1-4, with 9 bases aligning to TRBD1. V was pared by 2 bases and J by 6 bases, with 4 bases of the junction left unmatched. Germline V lookup: CDR1 MNHEY, CDR2 SVGAGI. The CDR3 has 15 residues. The CDR3 here is CASSYAGQGYEKLFF. The CDR3 nucleotides read TGTGCCAGCAGTTACGCGGGACAGGGTTATGAAAAACTGTTTTTT.

This clone was found once. The chain carries TRBV3-1 (or the pseudogene TRBV3-2) and TRBJ2-5, with 8 bases matching TRBD2. The ends lost 6 bases at V and 4 bases at J; junction bases unmatched: 13. The CDR3 contains 16 residues. The germline V gene encodes CDR1 LGHDT and CDR2 YNNKEL (reference sequence). CDR3 coding DNA: TGTGCCAGCAGTCGCGGGGGGCGGGGGTATCGAGAGACCCAGTACTTC. Residues: CASSRGGRGYRETQYF.

CDR3 nucleotides: TGTGCCAGCACGAGCGGGGAAAGCTCCTACGAGCAGTACTTC. Protein: CASTSGESSYEQYF. The gene calls are TRBV11-2 and TRBJ2-7; 7 nucleotides line up with TRBD2. V dropped 7 bases and J dropped 0; count of bases not matched to a gene: 6. From germline, CDR1 is SGHAT and CDR2 FQNNGV. The CDR3 totals 14 residues.

The chain uses TRBV11-3 and TRBJ2-1, with 8 bases identical to TRBD2. In germline, CDR1 is SGHNT, CDR2 YENEEA. The CDR3 has 16 amino acids. Losses at the gene ends were 5 bases for V and 8 bases for J; bases not matched to a gene: 14. CDR3 loop: CASSLNGGGDEDEQFF. The CDR3 coding sequence is TGTGCCAGCAGCCTTAACGGGGGGGGCGATGAGGATGAGCAGTTCTTC.

This rearrangement joins TRBV5-4 to TRBJ2-3; TRBD1 matches 7 bases. The CDR3 runs 15 residues. Germline V lookup: CDR1 SGHNT, CDR2 YYREEE (reference sequence). The V segment lost 3 bases and the J segment 0 bases; nucleotides outside the gene matches: 4. Written as DNA, the CDR3 is TGTGCCAGCAGCTCAAGACAGGGAAGCACAGATACGCAGTATTTT. It specifies CASSSRQGSTDTQYF.

The CDR3 DNA sequence: TGTGCCACCCGGGACACAAGCACAGATACGCAGTATTTT. Residues: CATRDTSTDTQYF. The J gene is TRBJ2-3, the V gene TRBV10-3; perhaps TRBD1 as D (6 bases). Germline loops: CDR1 ENHRY, CDR2 SYGVKD. The CDR3 has 13 residues. Between the trimmed V and J ends, which lost 10 bases and 0 bases, there was a span of 11 bases.

This rearrangement joins TRBV5-4 to TRBJ2-1; 12 nucleotides agree with TRBD2. This CDR3 is built from 16 residues. CDR1 and CDR2 (germline): SGHNT, YYREEE (reference sequence). Trimming removed 0 bases from V and 9 bases from J; junction bases left unmatched: 7. The CDR3 loop is CASSLVASGGAGEQFF. CDR3 DNA sequence: TGTGCCAGCAGCTTGGTGGCTAGCGGGGGGGCAGGTGAGCAGTTCTTC.

The chain links TRBV3-1 (or the pseudogene TRBV3-2) to TRBJ1-5; weak D call: TRBD1 (6 bases). This CDR3 is 13 amino acids long. The V gene's germline CDR1 is LGHDT and CDR2 YNNKEL (reference sequence). V was cut by 5 bases and J by 4 bases, with 9 bases left in between. The DNA for the CDR3 is TGTGCCAGCAGCTCAACAGGGAATCAGCCCCAGCATTTT. It specifies CASSSTGNQPQHF.

The chain combines TRBV3-1 (or the pseudogene TRBV3-2) with TRBJ1-1; D is ambiguous. V shed 3 bases and J shed 4 bases, with 12 bases lying between them. CDR3 length: 14 amino acids. CDR1 and CDR2 (germline): LGHDT, YNNKEL (reference sequence). The CDR3 sequence is CASSQAGGSTEAFF. CDR3 in DNA: TGTGCCAGCAGCCAGGCTGGTGGGAGCACTGAAGCTTTCTTT.

This chain joins TRBV15 and TRBJ2-3; D may be TRBD1 (5 bases). Between the trimmed V and J ends, which lost 5 bases and 0 bases, there was a span of 9 bases. Germline V gene data show CDR1 as LNHNV and CDR2 as YYDKDF (reference sequence). The CDR3 runs 14 residues. The CDR3 loop is CATSPDISTDTQYF. The CDR3 DNA is TGTGCCACCAGCCCGGACATTAGCACAGATACGCAGTATTTT.

The chain employs TRBV4-2 and TRBJ2-7, with a tentative D call TRBD2 (6 bases). V dropped 0 bases and J dropped 3 bases, with 12 bases sitting between them. This CDR3 has 15 residues. From germline, CDR1 is LGHNA and CDR2 YNFKEQ. The chain's CDR3 is CASSQDLGLFYEQYF. The CDR3 nucleotides are TGTGCCAGCAGCCAAGATCTGGGACTTTTCTACGAGCAGTACTTC.

This clone was found once. The V gene is TRBV29-1, the J gene TRBJ1-4, with D possibly TRBD1 on 6 matching bases. Trimming removed 7 bases from V and 6 bases from J, with 12 bases in between. The V gene's germline CDR1 is SQVTM and CDR2 ANQGSEA. The CDR3 consists of 12 residues. The CDR3 reads CSAGTSDEKLFF. The CDR3 region has the DNA TGCAGCGCCGGGACAAGCGATGAAAAACTGTTTTTT.

The J gene is TRBJ2-2, the V gene TRBV12-3 or TRBV12-4, with D uncertain. The V end lost 8 bases, the J end lost 3 bases, and 10 bases lay between the germline ends. This CDR3 comprises 13 residues. In DNA form, the CDR3 reads TGTGCCAGCCGCGGCCTCGACACCGGGGAGCTGTTTTTT. It translates to CASRGLDTGELFF.

This chain links TRBV6-5 with TRBJ2-7; 11 bases line up with TRBD2. The CDR3 totals 14 residues. Germline CDR1 and CDR2: MNHEY and SVGAGI. V gave up 6 bases and J gave up 4 bases; unmatched junction bases: 5. In DNA, the CDR3 is TGTGCCAGCAGCCTTAGCGGGGGGGGGTACGAGCAGTACTTC. Its translation: CASSLSGGGYEQYF.

The CDR3 is CAWSAGSNQPQHF. The CDR3 DNA reads TGTGCCTGGAGTGCAGGGAGCAATCAGCCCCAGCATTTT. The gene calls are TRBV30 and TRBJ1-5; D might be TRBD1 (5 bases). The CDR3 runs 13 residues. Germline loops: CDR1 GTSNPN, CDR2 SVGIG (reference sequence). Deletions cut 1 base from V and 1 base from J, with 5 bases between.

The chain employs TRBV11-2 and TRBJ2-5, with a tentative D call TRBD1 (6 bases). From germline, CDR1 is SGHAT and CDR2 FQNNGV. Deletions cut 5 bases from V and 0 bases from J, with 13 bases between. The CDR3 covers 15 residues. CDR3 coding DNA: TGTGCCAGCAGCCACAGGGATTGGTACCAAGAGACCCAGTACTTC. Protein: CASSHRDWYQETQYF.